This TCR beta chain appears in the sequencing data of a study of cytomegalovirus exposure and HLA in healthy donors. Vbeta (60) and Jbeta (13) primers were used in the PCR. Produced via immunoSEQ multiplex PCR; TCRdb's table is partial and in-frame only. Among about 100,000 clones, 65% to 85% were seen once, and the ten largest hold over 5%. To note about this clone: What it recognizes is unknown.

The CDR3 totals 14 residues. V was shortened by 4 bases and J by 0 bases, with 7 bases between the two germline ends. In germline, CDR1 is SGHRS, CDR2 YFSETQ. Study outcomes and limitations: According to a later analysis, donors in an Asian-associated ancestry cluster reportedly had fewer N-insertions than the roughly 670-donor mean.

This receptor was obtained from a man aged 40-50 years in good health and CMV-seropositive. The genes are TRBV5-1 and TRBJ2-2; D is ambiguous. The sequenced sample consisted of PBMCs. CDR3 sequence: CASSPVSNTGELFF. CDR3 in DNA: TGCGCCAGCAGCCCCGTCTCGAACACCGGGGAGCTGTTTTTT.